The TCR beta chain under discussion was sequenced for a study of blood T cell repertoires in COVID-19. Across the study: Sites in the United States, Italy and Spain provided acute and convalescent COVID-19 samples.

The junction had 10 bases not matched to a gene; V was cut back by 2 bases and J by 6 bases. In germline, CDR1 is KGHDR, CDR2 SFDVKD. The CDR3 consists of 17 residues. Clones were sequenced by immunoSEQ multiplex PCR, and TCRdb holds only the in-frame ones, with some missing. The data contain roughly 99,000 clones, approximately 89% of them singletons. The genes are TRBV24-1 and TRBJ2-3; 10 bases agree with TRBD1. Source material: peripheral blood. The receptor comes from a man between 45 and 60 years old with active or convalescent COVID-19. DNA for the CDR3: TGTGCCACCAGTGATTCCCCGGGACAGGGGTGGGTGGATACGCAGTATTTT. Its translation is CATSDSPGQGWVDTQYF.